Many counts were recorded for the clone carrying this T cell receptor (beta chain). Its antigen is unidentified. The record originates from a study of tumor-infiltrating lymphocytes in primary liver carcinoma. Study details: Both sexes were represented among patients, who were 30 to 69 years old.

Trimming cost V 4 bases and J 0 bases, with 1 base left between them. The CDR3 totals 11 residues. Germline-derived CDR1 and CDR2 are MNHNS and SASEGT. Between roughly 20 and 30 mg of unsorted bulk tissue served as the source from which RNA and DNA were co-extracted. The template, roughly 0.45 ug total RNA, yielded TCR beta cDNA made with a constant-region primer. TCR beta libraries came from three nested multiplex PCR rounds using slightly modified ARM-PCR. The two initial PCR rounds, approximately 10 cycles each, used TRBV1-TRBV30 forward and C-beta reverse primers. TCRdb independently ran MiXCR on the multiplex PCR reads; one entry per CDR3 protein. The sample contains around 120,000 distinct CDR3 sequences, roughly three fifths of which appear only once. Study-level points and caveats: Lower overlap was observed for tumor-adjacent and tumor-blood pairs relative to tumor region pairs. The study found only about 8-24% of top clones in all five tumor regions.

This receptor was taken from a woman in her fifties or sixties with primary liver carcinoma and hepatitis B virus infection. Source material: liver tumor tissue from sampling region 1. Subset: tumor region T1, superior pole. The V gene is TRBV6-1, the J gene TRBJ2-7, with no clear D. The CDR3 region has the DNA TGTGCCAGCAGTGCCTCCTACGAGCAGTACTTC. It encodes CASSASYEQYF.